What follows describes a single T cell receptor beta chain. The antigen remains undetermined. The protocol was immunoSEQ multiplex PCR, while the TCRdb copy is restricted to in-frame clones and leaves out a portion. Here the sample spans 65,000 to 90,000 clones, 80% to 90% being singletons. The CDR3 runs 15 residues. Unmatched junction bases numbered 3, after V lost 1 base and J lost 1 base. Germline V gene data show CDR1 as MNHEY and CDR2 as SMNVEV (reference sequence). This sample is drawn from a study of OX40 agonist ivuxolimab in advanced cancers. Study details: Patients were dosed intravenously with ivuxolimab at 0.01 to 10 mg/kg every 2 weeks. The study, taken as a whole, reports: Low levels of normalized T-cell clonal expansion also appeared in some nonresponders.

J is TRBJ2-7 and V is TRBV27, with 8 bases matching TRBD2. The TCR was taken from an adult with an advanced solid tumor such as melanoma, head and neck, liver or kidney cancer. This material consisted of CD4+ or CD8+ T cells sorted from blood, taken in a trial of the OX40 agonist ivuxolimab. The DNA for the CDR3 is TGTGCCAGCAGTTTATTTCTAGCGGGTTCCTACGAGCAGTACTTC. Encoded protein: CASSLFLAGSYEQYF.